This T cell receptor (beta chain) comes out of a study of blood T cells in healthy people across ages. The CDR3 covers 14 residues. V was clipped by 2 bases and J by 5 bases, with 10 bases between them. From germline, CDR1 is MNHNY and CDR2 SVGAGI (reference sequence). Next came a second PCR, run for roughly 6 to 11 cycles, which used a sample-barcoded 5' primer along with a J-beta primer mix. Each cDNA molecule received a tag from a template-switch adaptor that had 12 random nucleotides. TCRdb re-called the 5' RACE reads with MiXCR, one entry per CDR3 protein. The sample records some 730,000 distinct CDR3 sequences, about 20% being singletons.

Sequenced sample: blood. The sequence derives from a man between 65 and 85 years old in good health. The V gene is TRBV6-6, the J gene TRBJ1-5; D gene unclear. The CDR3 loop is CASSYKDRDQPQHF. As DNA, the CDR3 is TGTGCCAGCAGTTACAAAGACCGCGATCAGCCCCAGCATTTT.